This TCR beta chain was profiled in a study of T cells in Graves' hyperthyroidism and ophthalmopathy. Study at large: The initial diagnosis was the point when peripheral blood was collected, ahead of any treatment.

Broader study findings: Ophthalmopathy stood apart from stable hyperthyroidism in a 13 V-J model. In the blood, most expanded thyroid clonotypes above 0.001 appeared as well.

TCR beta CDR3 region amplification was performed from RNA transcripts. The study used the HTBI primer set for a first-round RT-PCR of the TCR CDR3. TCRdb reprocessed the multiplex PCR reads with MiXCR, giving one entry per CDR3 protein. In the table there are about 260,000 distinct CDR3 sequences, about 25% of which are singletons. Patients were excluded because of uncontrolled infection, other autoimmune disease, pregnancy or lactation. V lost 3 bases to trimming and J lost 7 bases, with 7 bases between them. The CDR3 loop spans 13 amino acids. Germline CDR1 KGHSH, CDR2 LQKENI. This clonotype was picked up many times. Its specificity is unknown.

The clonotype was recovered from a man between 40 and 49 years old with Graves' hyperthyroidism that later progressed to Graves' ophthalmopathy. This rearrangement joins TRBV18 to TRBJ1-6; D not resolved. Sequencing used blood. In DNA form, the CDR3 reads TGTGCCAGCTCACCTAGTTTCAATTCACCCCTCCACTTT. Protein: CASSPSFNSPLHF.